Following are 9 T cell receptor beta chains from one sample sequenced in a study of blood T cell repertoires in COVID-19. Only in-frame clones appear in the TCRdb table, and some are missing; sequencing was by immunoSEQ multiplex PCR. The repertoire holds 200,000 to 250,000 clones, around 90% seen once, with 2.5% to 3% in the top ten. The specimen was PBMCs or T cells enriched from blood (not recorded which). The source is a woman in her twenties or thirties who had recovered from COVID-19.

The chain combines TRBV18 with TRBJ1-3; no reliable D call. The germline CDR1 and CDR2 sequences are KGHSH and LQKENI. CDR3 length equals 14 residues. Trimming stripped 2 bases from V and 0 bases from J, with 5 bases between. The chain's CDR3 is CASSPGSSGNTIYF. CDR3 DNA: TGTGCCAGCTCACCAGGCAGCTCTGGAAACACCATATATTTT.

The chain uses TRBV7-3 and TRBJ1-1, with a tentative D call TRBD1 (5 bases). Germline CDR1 reads SGHTA; CDR2 reads FQGTGA. V gave up 4 bases and J gave up 10 bases, with 25 bases separating them. CDR3 length: 16 amino acids. The CDR3 protein is CASSSRGGRGGVGAFF. The CDR3 nucleotides read TGTGCCAGCAGCTCCAGAGGAGGGAGGGGTGGGGTTGGAGCTTTCTTT.

V and J are TRBV29-1 and TRBJ1-2; 7 bases agree with TRBD1. Germline-derived CDR1 and CDR2 are SQVTM and ANQGSEA. This CDR3 comprises 14 residues. V lost 6 bases to trimming and J lost 5 bases; unmatched junction nucleotides: 12. The CDR3 region has the DNA TGCAGCGTACCCGACAGGGAGTCTTTTTATGGCTACACCTTC. Encoded protein: CSVPDRESFYGYTF.

This sequence joins TRBV19 and TRBJ1-1; D uncertain. V lost 4 bases and J 0 bases, leaving 9 bases between the germline ends. The CDR3 has 14 residues. CDR1 LNHDA and CDR2 SQIVND come from the germline V gene (reference sequence). The CDR3 here is CASSSEALNTEAFF. The DNA of the CDR3 is TGTGCCAGTAGTAGTGAGGCGTTGAACACTGAAGCTTTCTTT. The full variable domain, with the rest looked up from reference TRBV19 and TRBJ1-1, is DGGITQSPKYLFRKEGQNVTLSCEQNLNHDAMYWYRQDPGQGLRLIYYSQIVNDFQKGDIAEGYSVSREKKESFPLTVTSAQKNPTAFYLCASSSEALNTEAFFGQGTRLTVV.

CDR3 sequence (DNA): TGCGCCAGCAGCCAAGATAGGGGGCGTACGGCTTTCTTT. This translates into CASSQDRGRTAFF. The V gene is TRBV4-1, the J gene TRBJ1-1; 7 nucleotides agree with TRBD1. Germline V gene data show CDR1 as MGHRA and CDR2 as YSYEKL. J gave up 11 bases and V 0 bases, and 6 bases lay outside the gene matches. The CDR3 consists of 13 residues.

The chain joins TRBV6-4 to TRBJ2-3, with TRBD1 identical over 7 bases. CDR1 and CDR2 (germline): MRHNA, SNTAGT. This CDR3 comprises 17 residues. J was trimmed by 5 bases and V by 6 bases; bases with no gene match: 17. The CDR3, as DNA: TGTGCCAGCAGCCACGGTCCACGTAAGGGGGCCGTAGATACGCAGTATTTT. This sequence encodes CASSHGPRKGAVDTQYF.

This clone has only one observation. The chain recombines TRBV18 with TRBJ2-2, with TRBD1 matching 8 bases. V lost 6 bases, J lost 5 bases, and 5 bases stayed unmatched. The CDR3 length is 14 residues. CDR1 and CDR2 (germline): KGHSH, LQKENI. This CDR3 is CASSGQGWTGELFF. The CDR3 DNA reads as TGTGCCAGCTCCGGACAGGGATGGACCGGGGAGCTGTTTTTT.

The rearrangement joins TRBV7-3 to TRBJ1-3; no firm D call. This CDR3 comprises 15 residues. In germline, CDR1 is SGHTA, CDR2 FQGTGA. Trimming took 6 bases from V and 0 from J, leaving 12 bases between them. The chain's CDR3 is CASSPGRSSGNTIYF. Written as DNA, the CDR3 is TGTGCCAGCAGTCCCGGGAGGAGCTCTGGAAACACCATATATTTT.

V and J are TRBV2 and TRBJ2-3, with a weak D call TRBD1 (6 bases). The CDR3 totals 14 residues. V lost 7 bases, J lost 2 bases, and 13 bases lay in between. Germline assignment: CDR1 SNHLY and CDR2 FYNNEI. CDR3 amino acids: CASKGGVNTDTQYF. In DNA form, the CDR3 reads TGTGCCAGCAAAGGGGGAGTTAACACAGATACGCAGTATTTT.